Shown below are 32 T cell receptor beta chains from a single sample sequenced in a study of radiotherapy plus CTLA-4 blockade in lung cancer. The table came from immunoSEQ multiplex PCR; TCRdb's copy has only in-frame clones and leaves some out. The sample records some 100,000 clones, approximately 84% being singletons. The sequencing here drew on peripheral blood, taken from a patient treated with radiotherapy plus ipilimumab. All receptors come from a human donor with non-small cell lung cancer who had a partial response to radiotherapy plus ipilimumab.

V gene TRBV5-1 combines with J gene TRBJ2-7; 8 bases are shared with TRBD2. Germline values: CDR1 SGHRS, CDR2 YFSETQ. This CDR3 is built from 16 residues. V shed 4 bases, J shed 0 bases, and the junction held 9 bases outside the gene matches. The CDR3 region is CASSRGGQQSSYEQYF. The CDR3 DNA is TGCGCCAGCAGCCGGGGGGGGCAACAAAGCTCCTACGAGCAGTACTTC. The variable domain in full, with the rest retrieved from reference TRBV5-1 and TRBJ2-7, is KAGVTQTPRYLIKTRGQQVTLSCSPISGHRSVSWYQQTPGQGLQFLFEYFSETQRNKGNFPGRFSGRQFSNSRSEMNVSTLELGDSALYLCASSRGGQQSSYEQYFGPGTRLTVT.

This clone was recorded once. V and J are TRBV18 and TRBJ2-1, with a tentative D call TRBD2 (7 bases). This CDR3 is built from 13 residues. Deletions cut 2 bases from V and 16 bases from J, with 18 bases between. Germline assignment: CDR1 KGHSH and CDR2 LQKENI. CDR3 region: CASSPSGGGSTFF. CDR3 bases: TGTGCCAGCTCACCATCTGGGGGCGGGAGTACCTTCTTC.

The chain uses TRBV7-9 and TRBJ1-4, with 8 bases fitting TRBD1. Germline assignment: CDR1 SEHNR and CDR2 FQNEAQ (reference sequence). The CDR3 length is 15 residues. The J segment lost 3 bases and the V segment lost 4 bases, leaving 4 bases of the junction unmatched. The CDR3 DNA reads TGTGCCAGCAGCTCGAAGACAGGGGCTAATGAAAAACTGTTTTTT. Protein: CASSSKTGANEKLFF.

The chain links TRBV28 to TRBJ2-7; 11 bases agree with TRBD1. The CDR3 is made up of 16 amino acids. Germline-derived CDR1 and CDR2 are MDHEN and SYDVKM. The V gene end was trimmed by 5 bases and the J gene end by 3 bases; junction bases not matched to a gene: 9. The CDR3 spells CASSPGTGGDFYEQYV. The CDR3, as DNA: TGTGCCAGCAGTCCCGGGACAGGGGGAGATTTCTACGAGCAGTACGTC.

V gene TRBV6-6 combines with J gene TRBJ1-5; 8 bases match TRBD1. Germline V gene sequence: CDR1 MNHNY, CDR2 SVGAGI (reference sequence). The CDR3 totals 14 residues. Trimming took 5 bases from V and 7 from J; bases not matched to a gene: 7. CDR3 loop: CASSRTGSQQPQHF. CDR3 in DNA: TGTGCCAGCAGTCGGACAGGGAGTCAACAGCCCCAGCATTTT.

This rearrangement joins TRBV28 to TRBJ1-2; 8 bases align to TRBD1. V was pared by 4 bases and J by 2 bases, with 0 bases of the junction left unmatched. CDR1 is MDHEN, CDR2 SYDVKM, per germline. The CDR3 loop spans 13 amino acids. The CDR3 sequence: CASSYRGNYGYTF. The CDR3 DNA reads TGTGCCAGCAGTTACAGGGGGAACTATGGCTACACCTTC.

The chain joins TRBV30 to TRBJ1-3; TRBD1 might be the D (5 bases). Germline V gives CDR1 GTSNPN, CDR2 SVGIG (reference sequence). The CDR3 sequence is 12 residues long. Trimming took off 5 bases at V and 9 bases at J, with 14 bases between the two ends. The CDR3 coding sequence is TGTGCCTGGTGGCAAGGGACTGGCACCATATATTTT. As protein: CAWWQGTGTIYF.

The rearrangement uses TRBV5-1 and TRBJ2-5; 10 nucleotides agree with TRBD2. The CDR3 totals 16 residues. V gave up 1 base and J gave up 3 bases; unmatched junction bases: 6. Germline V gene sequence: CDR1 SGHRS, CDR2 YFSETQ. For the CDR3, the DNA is TGCGCCAGCAGCTTGAGCGCTAGCGGGAGCAAAGAGACCCAGTACTTC. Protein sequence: CASSLSASGSKETQYF. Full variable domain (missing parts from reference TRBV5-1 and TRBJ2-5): KAGVTQTPRYLIKTRGQQVTLSCSPISGHRSVSWYQQTPGQGLQFLFEYFSETQRNKGNFPGRFSGRQFSNSRSEMNVSTLELGDSALYLCASSLSASGSKETQYFGPGTRLLVL.

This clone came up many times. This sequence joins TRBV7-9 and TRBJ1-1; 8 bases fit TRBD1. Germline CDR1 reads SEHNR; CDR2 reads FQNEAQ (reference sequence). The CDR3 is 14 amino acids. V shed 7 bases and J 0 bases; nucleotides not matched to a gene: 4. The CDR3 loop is CASKGGQVNTEAFF. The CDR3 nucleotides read TGTGCCAGCAAGGGGGGACAGGTGAACACTGAAGCTTTCTTT.

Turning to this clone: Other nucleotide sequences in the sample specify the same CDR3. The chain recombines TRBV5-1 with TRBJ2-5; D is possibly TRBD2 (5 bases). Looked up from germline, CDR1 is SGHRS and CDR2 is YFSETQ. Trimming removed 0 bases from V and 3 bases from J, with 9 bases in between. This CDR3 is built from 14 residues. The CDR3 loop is CASSLGGPEETQYF. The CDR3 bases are TGCGCCAGCAGCTTGGGAGGGCCGGAAGAGACCCAGTACTTC.

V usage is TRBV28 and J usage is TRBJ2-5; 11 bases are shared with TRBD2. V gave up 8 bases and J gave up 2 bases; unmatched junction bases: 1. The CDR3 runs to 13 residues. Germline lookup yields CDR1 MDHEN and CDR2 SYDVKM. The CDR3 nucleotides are TGTGCCAGCGTAGCGGGAGGGCAAGAGACCCAGTACTTC. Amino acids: CASVAGGQETQYF.

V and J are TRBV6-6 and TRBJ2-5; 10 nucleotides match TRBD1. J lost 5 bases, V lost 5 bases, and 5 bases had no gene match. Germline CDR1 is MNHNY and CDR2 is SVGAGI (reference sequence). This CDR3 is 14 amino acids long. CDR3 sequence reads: CASSDRTGGETQYF. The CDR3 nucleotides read TGTGCCAGCAGTGACCGGACAGGGGGGGAGACCCAGTACTTC.

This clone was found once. The CDR3 loop reads CASSSRGTGELFF. CDR3 coding DNA: TGTGCCAGCAGCTCCCGGGGCACCGGGGAGCTGTTTTTT. V and J are TRBV7-8 and TRBJ2-2; possibly TRBD2 for D (5 bases). Germline V lookup: CDR1 SGHVS, CDR2 FQNEAQ. The V end lost 4 bases, the J end lost 4 bases, and 7 bases lay between the germline ends. The length of the CDR3 is 13 residues. Full variable domain (rest looked up from reference TRBV7-8 and TRBJ2-2): GAGVSQSPRYKVAKRGQDVALRCDPISGHVSLFWYQQALGQGPEFLTYFQNEAQLDKSGLPSDRFFAERPEGSVSTLKIQRTQQEDSAVYLCASSSRGTGELFFGEGSRLTVL.

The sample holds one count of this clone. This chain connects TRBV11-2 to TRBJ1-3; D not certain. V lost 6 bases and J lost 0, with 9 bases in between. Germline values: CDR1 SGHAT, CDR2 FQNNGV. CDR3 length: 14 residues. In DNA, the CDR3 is TGTGCCAGCAGGATTGGGAGCTCTGGAAACACCATATATTTT. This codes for CASRIGSSGNTIYF.

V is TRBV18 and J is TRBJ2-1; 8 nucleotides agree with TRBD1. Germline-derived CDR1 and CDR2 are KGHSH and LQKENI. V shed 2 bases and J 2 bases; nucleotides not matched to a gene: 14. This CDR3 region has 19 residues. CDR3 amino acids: CASSPNFRTGSNPYNEQFF. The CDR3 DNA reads TGTGCCAGCTCACCAAATTTTCGGACAGGGAGTAACCCCTACAATGAGCAGTTCTTC.

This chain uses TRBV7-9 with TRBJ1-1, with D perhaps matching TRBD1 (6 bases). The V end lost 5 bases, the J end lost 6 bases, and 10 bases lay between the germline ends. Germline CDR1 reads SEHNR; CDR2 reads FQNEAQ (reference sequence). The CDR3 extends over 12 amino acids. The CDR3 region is CASSRQAPEAFF. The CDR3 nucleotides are TGTGCCAGCAGCCGACAGGCCCCTGAAGCTTTCTTT.

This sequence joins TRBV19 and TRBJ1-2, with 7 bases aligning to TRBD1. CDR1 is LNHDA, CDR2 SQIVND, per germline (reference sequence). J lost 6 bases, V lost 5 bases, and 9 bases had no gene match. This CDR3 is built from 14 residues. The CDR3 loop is CASSPRDRADGYTF. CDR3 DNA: TGTGCCAGTAGTCCCCGCGACAGGGCTGATGGCTACACCTTC.

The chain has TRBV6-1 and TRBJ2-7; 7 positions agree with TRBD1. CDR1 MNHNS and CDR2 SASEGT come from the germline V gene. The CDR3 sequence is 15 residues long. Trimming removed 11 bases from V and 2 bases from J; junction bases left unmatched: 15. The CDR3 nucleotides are TGTGCCGGCGGATCTACCGGGACAGCCACCTACGAGCAGTACTTC. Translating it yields CAGGSTGTATYEQYF.

In DNA form, the CDR3 reads TGTGCCAGCAGCTTCACTACAGGTTTTAATGAAAAACTGTTTTTT. Amino acid sequence: CASSFTTGFNEKLFF. V and J are TRBV5-6 and TRBJ1-4; D possibly corresponds to TRBD1 (5 bases). Per the germline V gene, CDR1 is SGHDT and CDR2 is YYEEEE. Trimming removed 2 bases at V and 4 bases at J, with 12 bases between. The CDR3 spans 15 residues. Complete variable domain (other parts from reference TRBV5-6 and TRBJ1-4): DAGVTQSPTHLIKTRGQQVTLRCSPKSGHDTVSWYQQALGQGPQFIFQYYEEEERQRGNFPDRFSGHQFPNYSSELNVNALLLGDSALYLCASSFTTGFNEKLFFGSGTQLSVL.

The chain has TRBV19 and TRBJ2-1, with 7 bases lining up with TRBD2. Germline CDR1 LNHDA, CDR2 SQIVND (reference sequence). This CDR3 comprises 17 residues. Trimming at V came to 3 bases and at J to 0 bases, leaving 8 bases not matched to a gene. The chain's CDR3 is CASSIKGLADSYNEQFF. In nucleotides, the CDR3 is TGTGCCAGTAGTATTAAGGGCCTAGCGGACTCCTACAATGAGCAGTTCTTC.

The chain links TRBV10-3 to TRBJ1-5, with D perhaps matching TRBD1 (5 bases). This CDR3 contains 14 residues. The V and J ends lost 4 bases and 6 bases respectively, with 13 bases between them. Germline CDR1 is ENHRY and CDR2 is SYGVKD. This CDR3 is CAISGGREGQPQHF. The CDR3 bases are TGTGCCATCAGTGGGGGCAGGGAAGGTCAGCCCCAGCATTTT.

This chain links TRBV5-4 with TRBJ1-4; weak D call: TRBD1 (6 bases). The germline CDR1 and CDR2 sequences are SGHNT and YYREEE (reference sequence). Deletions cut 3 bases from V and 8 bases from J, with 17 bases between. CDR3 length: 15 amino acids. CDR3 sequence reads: CASSWDIGRDEKLFF. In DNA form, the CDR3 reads TGTGCCAGCAGCTGGGACATCGGAAGGGACGAAAAACTGTTTTTT.

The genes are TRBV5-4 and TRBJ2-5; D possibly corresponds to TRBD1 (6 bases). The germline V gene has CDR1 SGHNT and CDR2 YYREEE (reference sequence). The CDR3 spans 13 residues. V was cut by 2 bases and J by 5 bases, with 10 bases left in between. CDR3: CASSFSRGETQYF. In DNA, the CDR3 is TGTGCCAGCAGCTTCTCTAGGGGGGAGACCCAGTACTTC.

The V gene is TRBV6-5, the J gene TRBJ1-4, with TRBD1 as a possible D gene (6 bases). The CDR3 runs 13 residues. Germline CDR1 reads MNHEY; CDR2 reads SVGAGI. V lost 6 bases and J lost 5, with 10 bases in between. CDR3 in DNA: TGTGCCAGCAGACGCGGACAGAATGAAAAACTGTTTTTT. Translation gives CASRRGQNEKLFF.

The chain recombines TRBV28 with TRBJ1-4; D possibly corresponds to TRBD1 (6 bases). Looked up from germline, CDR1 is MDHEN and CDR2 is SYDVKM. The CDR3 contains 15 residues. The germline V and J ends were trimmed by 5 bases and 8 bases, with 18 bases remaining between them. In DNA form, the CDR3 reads TGTGCCAGCAGTCTCAGATCCGGGGGGCGCGAAAAACTGTTTTTT. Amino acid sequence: CASSLRSGGREKLFF.

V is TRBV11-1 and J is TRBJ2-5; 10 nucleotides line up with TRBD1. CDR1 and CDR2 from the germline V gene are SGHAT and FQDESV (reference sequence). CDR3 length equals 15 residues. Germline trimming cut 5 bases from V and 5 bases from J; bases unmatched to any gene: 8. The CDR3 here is CASSRQGAGGETQYF. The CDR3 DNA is TGTGCCAGCAGCAGACAGGGGGCCGGGGGGGAGACCCAGTACTTC.

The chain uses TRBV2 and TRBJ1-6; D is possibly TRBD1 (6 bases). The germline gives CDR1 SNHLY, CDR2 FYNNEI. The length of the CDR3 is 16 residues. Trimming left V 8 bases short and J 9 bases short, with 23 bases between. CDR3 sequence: CASSEGGGAYPSPLHF. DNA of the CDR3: TGTGCCAGCTCAGAGGGCGGGGGGGCCTATCCTTCACCCCTCCACTTT. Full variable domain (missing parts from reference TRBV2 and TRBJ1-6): EPEVTQTPSHQVTQMGQEVILRCVPISNHLYFYWYRQILGQKVEFLVSFYNNEISEKSEIFDDQFSVERPDGSNFTLKIRSTKLEDSAMYFCASSEGGGAYPSPLHFGNGTRLTVT.

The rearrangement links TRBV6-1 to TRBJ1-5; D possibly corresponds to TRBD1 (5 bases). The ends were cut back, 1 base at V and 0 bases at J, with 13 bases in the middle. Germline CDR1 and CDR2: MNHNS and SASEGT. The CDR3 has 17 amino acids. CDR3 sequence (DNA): TGTGCCAGCAGTGAAGGTGCCTGGGGGGATAGCAATCAGCCCCAGCATTTT. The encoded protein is CASSEGAWGDSNQPQHF.

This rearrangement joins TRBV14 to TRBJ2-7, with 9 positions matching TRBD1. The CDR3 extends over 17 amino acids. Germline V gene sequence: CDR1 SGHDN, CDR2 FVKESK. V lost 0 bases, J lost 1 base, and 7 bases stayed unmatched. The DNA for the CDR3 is TGTGCCAGCAGCCAAGATAGGACAGGGGCCCGGTCCTACGAGCAGTACTTC. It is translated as CASSQDRTGARSYEQYF.

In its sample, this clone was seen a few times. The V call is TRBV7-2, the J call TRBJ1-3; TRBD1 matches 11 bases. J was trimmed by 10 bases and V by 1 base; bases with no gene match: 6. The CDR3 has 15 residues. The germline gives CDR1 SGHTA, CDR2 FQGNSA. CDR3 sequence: CASSLVGQGARTIYF. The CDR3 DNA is TGTGCCAGCAGCTTAGTAGGACAGGGGGCCAGGACCATATATTTT.

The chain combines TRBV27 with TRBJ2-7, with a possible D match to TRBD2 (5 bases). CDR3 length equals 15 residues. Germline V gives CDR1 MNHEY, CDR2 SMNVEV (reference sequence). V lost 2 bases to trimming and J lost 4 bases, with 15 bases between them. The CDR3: CASSLGVGSGYEQYF. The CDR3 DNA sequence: TGTGCCAGCAGTTTAGGGGTCGGCTCGGGGTACGAGCAGTACTTC.

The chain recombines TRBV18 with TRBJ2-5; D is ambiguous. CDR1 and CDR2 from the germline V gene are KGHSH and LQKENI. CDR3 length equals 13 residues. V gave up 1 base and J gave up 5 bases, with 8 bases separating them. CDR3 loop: CASSPLLFETQYF. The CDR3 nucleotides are TGTGCCAGCTCACCACTATTGTTCGAGACCCAGTACTTC.